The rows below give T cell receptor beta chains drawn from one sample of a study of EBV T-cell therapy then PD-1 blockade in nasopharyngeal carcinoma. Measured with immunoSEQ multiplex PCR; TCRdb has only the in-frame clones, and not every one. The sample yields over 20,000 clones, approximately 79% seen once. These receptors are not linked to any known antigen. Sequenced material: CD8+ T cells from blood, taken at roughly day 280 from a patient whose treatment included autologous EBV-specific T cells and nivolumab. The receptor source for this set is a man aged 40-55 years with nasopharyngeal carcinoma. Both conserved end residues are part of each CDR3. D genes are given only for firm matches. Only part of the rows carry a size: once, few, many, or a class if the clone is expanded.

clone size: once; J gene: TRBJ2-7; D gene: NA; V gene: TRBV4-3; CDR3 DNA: TGCGCCAGCAGCCAAGATTGGGCGGGCGGGTCCTACGAGCAGTACTTC; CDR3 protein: CASSQDWAGGSYEQYF
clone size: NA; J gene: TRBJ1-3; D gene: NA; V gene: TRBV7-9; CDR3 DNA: TGTGCCAGCAGCTTACTCCCCGCGAGTTGGGCTGGAAACACCATATATTTT; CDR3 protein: CASSLLPASWAGNTIYF
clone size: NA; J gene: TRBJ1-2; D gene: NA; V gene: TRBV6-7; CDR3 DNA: TGTGCCAGCAGTATCGGGGGCGGGGGCGACTATGGCTACACCTTC; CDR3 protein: CASSIGGGGDYGYTF
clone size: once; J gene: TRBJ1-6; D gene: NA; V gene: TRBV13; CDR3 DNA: TGTGCCAGCAGCTTAGATCTTGAGAATTCACCCCTCCACTTT; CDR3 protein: CASSLDLENSPLHF
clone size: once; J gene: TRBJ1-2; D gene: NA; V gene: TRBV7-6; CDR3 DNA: TGTGCCAGCAGCTCCTCCGTCGAGAGTAGCTATGGCTACACCTTC; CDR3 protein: CASSSSVESSYGYTF
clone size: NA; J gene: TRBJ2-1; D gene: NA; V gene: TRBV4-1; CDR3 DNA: TGCGCCAGCAGCCCCTCTAACAATGAGCAGTTCTTC; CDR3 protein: CASSPSNNEQFF
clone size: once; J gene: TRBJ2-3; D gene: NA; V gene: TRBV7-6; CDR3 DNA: TGTGCCAGCAGCTTAGCGGGGGTCACAGATACGCAGTATTTT; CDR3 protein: CASSLAGVTDTQYF
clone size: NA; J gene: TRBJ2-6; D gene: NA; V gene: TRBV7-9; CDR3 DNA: TGTGCCAGCAGCTTAGCTCCAGGGACTGGGGCCAACGTCCTGACTTTC; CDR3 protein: CASSLAPGTGANVLTF
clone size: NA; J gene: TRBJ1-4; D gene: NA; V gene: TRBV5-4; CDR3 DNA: TGTGCCAGCAGCTCCACATTTGGTAGTAATGAAAAACTGTTTTTT; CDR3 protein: CASSSTFGSNEKLFF
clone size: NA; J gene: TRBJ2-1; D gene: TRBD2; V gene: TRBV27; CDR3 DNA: TGTGCCAGCAGTTTTAGCGGGTCTTCCTACAATGAGCAGTTCTTC; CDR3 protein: CASSFSGSSYNEQFF
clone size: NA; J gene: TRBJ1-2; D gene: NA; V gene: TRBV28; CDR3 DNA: TGTGCCAGCATAGGTGTCGCAAGGGGCCTCTATGGCTACACCTTC; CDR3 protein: CASIGVARGLYGYTF
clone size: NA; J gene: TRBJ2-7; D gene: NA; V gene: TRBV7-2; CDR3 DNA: TGTGCCAGCAGCATCCGGGACCTAGCCTACGAGCAGTACTTC; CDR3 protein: CASSIRDLAYEQYF
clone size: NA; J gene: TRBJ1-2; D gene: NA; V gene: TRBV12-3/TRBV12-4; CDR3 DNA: TGTGCCAGCACCCTGGGGGGCTATGGCTACACCTTC; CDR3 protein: CASTLGGYGYTF
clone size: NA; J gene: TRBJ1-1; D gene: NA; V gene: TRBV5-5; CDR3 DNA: TGTGCCAGCAGCCTGGACTTCACATTGAACACTGAAGCTTTCTTT; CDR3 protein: CASSLDFTLNTEAFF
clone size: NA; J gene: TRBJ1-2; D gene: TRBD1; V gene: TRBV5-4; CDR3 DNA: TGTGCCAGCAGCGCTGGGACAGGGAGCAACTATGGCTACACCTTC; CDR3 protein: CASSAGTGSNYGYTF
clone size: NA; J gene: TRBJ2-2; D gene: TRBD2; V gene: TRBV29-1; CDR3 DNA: TGCAGCGCCAGGGAGGGGCGGGACACCGGGGAGCTGTTTTTT; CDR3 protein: CSAREGRDTGELFF
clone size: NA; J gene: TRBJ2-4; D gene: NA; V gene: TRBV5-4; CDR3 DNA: TGTGCCAGCAGCTTGGGGACCTACCTATCCAAGAGGGGAAAAAACATTCAGTACTTC; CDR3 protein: CASSLGTYLSKRGKNIQYF
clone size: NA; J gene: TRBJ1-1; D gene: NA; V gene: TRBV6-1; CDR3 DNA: TGTGCCAGCAGTGACCAGGCGGAGGAGGAGGCTTTCTTT; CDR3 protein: CASSDQAEEEAFF
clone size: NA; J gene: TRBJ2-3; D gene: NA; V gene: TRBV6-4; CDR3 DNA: TGTGCCAGCAGTGACTCGGTCTACTCTAGCACAGATACGCAGTATTTT; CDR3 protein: CASSDSVYSSTDTQYF
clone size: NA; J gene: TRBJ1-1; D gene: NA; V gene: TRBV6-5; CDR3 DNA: TGTGCCAGCAGTTACAACAGTAACACTGAAGCTTTCTTT; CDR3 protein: CASSYNSNTEAFF
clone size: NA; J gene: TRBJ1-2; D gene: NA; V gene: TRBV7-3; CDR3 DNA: TGTGCCAGCAGCTCGTTCGACGGGGTCGGCTACACCTTC; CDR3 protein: CASSSFDGVGYTF
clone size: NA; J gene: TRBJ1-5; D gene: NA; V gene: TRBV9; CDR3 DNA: TGTGCCAGCAGCGTAACCCCCGGACCCAATCAGCCCCAGCATTTT; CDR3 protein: CASSVTPGPNQPQHF
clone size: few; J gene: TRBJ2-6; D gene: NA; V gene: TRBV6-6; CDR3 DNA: TGTGCCAGCAGTCACCACCTACAGGCACCCTCTGGGGCCAACGTCCTGACTTTC; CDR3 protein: CASSHHLQAPSGANVLTF
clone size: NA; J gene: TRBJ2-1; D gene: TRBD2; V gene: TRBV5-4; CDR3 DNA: TGTGCCAGCAGCTTGCTAGCGGGGGTTTACAATGAGCAGTTCTTC; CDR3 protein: CASSLLAGVYNEQFF
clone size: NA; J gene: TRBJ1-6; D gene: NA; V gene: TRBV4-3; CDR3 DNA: TGCGCCAGCAGCCAAGGGGGAACTCACTCACCCCTCCACTTT; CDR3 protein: CASSQGGTHSPLHF
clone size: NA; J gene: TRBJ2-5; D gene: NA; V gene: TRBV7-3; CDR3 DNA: TGTGCCAGCAGCTTAACGGGAGGAATACAAGAGACCCAGTACTTC; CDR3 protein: CASSLTGGIQETQYF
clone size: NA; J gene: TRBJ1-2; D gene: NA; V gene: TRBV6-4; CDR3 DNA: TGTGCCAGCAGTGACGATACTCGACACTCCGGTGGCTACACCTTC; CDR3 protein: CASSDDTRHSGGYTF
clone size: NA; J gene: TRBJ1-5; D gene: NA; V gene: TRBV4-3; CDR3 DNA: TGCGCCAGCAGCCAAGGGACAGATAGTTATAGCAATCAGCCCCAGCATTTT; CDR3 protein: CASSQGTDSYSNQPQHF
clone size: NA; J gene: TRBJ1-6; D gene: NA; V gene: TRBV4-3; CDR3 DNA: TGCGCCAGCAGCCAAGATGGATCGGCGTACCATTCACCCCTCCACTTT; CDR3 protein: CASSQDGSAYHSPLHF
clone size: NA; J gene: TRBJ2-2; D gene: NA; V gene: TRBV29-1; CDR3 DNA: TGCAGCGGGGTGGGGGGGGCCTGGACCGGGGAGCTGTTTTTT; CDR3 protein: CSGVGGAWTGELFF
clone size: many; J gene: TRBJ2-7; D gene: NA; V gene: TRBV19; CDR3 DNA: TGTGCCAGTACAGGGTACGAGCAGTACTTC; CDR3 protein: CASTGYEQYF
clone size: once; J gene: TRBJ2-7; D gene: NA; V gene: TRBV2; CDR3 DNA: TGTGCCAGCAGTGGAGAGGGGGGGGCCACCTACGAGCAGTACTTC; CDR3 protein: CASSGEGGATYEQYF
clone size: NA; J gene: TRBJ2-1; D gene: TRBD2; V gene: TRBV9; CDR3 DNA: TGTGCCAGCAGCGGGACTAGCGGGCGGCACAATGAGCAGTTCTTC; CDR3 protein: CASSGTSGRHNEQFF
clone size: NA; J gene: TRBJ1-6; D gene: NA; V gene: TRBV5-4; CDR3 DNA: TGTGCCAGCAGCTTCTTGGGGACGGATTCACCCCTCCACTTT; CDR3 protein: CASSFLGTDSPLHF
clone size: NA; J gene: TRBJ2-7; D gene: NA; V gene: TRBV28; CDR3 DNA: TGTGCCAGCAGCCCGCTAAGCTCCTACGAGCAGTACTTC; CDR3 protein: CASSPLSSYEQYF
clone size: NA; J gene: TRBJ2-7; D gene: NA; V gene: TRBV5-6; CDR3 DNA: TGTGCCAGCAGCTTGGTGGTCTTTGGGAACTCCTACGAGCAGTACTTC; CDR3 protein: CASSLVVFGNSYEQYF
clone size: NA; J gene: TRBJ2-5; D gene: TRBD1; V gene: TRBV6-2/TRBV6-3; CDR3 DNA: TGTGCCAGCAGTTACCGCCGGGACAGGGGTTTCCAAGAGACCCAGTACTTC; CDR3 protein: CASSYRRDRGFQETQYF
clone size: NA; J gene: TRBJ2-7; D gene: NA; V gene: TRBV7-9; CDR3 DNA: TGTGCCAGCAGCTTAGAACTACAGGCTGTCGAGCAGTACTTC; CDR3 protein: CASSLELQAVEQYF
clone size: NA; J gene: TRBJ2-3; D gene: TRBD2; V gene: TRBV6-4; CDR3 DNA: TGTGCCAGCAGTCCTAGCGGGGGGGCAGCAGATACGCAGTATTTT; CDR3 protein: CASSPSGGAADTQYF
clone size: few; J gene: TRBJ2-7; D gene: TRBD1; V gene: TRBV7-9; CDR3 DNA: TGTGCCAGCAGCTTAGGCGGACAGGGTTTATCCTACGAGCAGTACTTC; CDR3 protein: CASSLGGQGLSYEQYF
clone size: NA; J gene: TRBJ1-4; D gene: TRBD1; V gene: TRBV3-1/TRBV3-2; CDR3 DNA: TGTGCCAGCAGCCAAGCTCCTGGGACAGGGTCGGAAAAACTGTTTTTT; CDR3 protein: CASSQAPGTGSEKLFF
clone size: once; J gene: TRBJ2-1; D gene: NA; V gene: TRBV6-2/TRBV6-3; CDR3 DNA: TGTGCCAGCAGTTTCCGGGACCGGCAGAGGAATGAGCAGTTCTTC; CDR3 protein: CASSFRDRQRNEQFF